This entry concerns a single T cell receptor (beta chain). Its antigen is currently not known. Per-nucleotide qualities are absent, and no much larger clonotype sits a single base away. The sample belongs to a study of blood T cell repertoires in COVID-19 (dated by TCRdb to 2020 to 2021). About the investigation overall: Samples from collaborators originated in the United States, Italy and Spain and spanned both the acute and convalescent phases of COVID-19. The prospective study material was composed of cDNA or gDNA derived from T cells, B-cell-depleted T cells, or PBMCs. The dataset comprised deeply sampled blood TCRbeta repertoires from subjects exposed to, actively infected with, or recovered from COVID-19. The repertoires were released in a freely available public database intended as a resource for research on the immune response to SARS-CoV-2. The samples were drawn from the first 160 participants of the ongoing ImmuneRACE study and from more than 1,000 subjects provided by 6 global collaborators. Nearly every sample came with metadata listing a de-identified subject ID, COVID-19 status, age in years and sex. Where available, HLA class I and class II types were obtained from metadata supplied by the sample provider rather than from assay-based typing. Overall study outcomes, separate from this receptor: Clinical and demographic metadata were provided uncurated, with the amount varying by source and participant.

The germline V gene supplies CDR1 MNHEY and CDR2 SVGAGI. Compared with germline, V lacks 6 bases and J lacks 6 bases; bases without a gene match: 7. The CDR3 contains 13 residues, cysteine and phenylalanine counted. Of the read, only the CDR3 DNA is kept; its 39 bases are in frame from base 1. Samples from volunteer blood donors who had recovered from COVID-19 were contributed by a second Seattle source. Collaborating institutions collected whole blood in K2EDTA tubes following their own protocols. For TCRbeta analysis, collaborators shipped samples as frozen whole blood, isolated PBMCs, or DNA extracted from either of those sample types. TCRbeta CDR3 regions were amplified from genomic DNA using the immunoSEQ Assay, a bias-controlled multiplex PCR. The authors processed their data as follows. The number of nucleated cells in each sample was estimated by amplification of reference gene primers within the assay. To quantify the absolute abundance of each unique TCRbeta CDR3 rearrangement, sequence reads were collapsed and filtered. For each sample, productive Simpson clonality was calculated as the square root of Simpson's diversity index across productive rearrangements. As stored in TCRdb, this immuneACCESS dataset retains in-frame rearrangements with V and J assigned. A fraction of the clones does not appear; measured against another copy, unresolved V genes explain less than half of the discrepancy, and the remainder lacks a known reason. V, J and clone size are taken as reported in that table, and D and trimming were inferred from the DNA itself. A total of roughly 290,000 clones appear in this sample, 75% to 90% of them only once. Clones ranked in the top ten supply 2% to 2.5% of the sample.

The V gene is TRBV6-5 and the J gene is TRBJ2-7, and 8 junctional nucleotides match TRBD1. The receptor comes from a woman aged 25 to 39 who had recovered from COVID-19. The sample consisted of peripheral blood. The DNA is TGTGCCAGCAGCCCCCAGGGGGCCCCCGAGCAGTACTTC. Its translation is CASSPQGAPEQYF.